These T cell receptor beta chains were read from a single sample in a study of Ad26.COV2.S vaccination and SARS-CoV-2 variants. Data came from immunoSEQ multiplex PCR; TCRdb stores just in-frame clones and leaves some out. The data hold 120,000 to 150,000 clones, with about nine tenths observed a single time. Material: peripheral blood, obtained after recovery from COVID-19. Receptor source: a human donor who had recovered from COVID-19. CDR3s include the opening cysteine and the closing phenylalanine or tryptophan. Fields, in order: J gene, D gene, V gene, clone size, CDR3 protein, CDR3 DNA. A D gene is named only where the DNA matches it firmly. Clone size is stated in some rows and not others, as once, few, many or a class when expanded.

J gene: TRBJ2-7
D gene: -
V gene: TRBV13
clone size: -
CDR3 protein: CASSLPGTESSYEQYF
CDR3 DNA: TGTGCCAGCAGCTTACCGGGGACGGAGAGCTCCTACGAGCAGTACTTC

J gene: TRBJ2-2
D gene: -
V gene: TRBV5-5
clone size: -
CDR3 protein: CASNQGPPPGELFF
CDR3 DNA: TGTGCCAGCAACCAGGGGCCCCCCCCCGGGGAGCTGTTTTTT

J gene: TRBJ2-7
D gene: -
V gene: TRBV5-1
clone size: -
CDR3 protein: CASSFRQGPFSYEQYF
CDR3 DNA: TGCGCCAGCAGCTTTAGGCAGGGGCCTTTCTCCTACGAGCAGTACTTC

J gene: TRBJ2-6
D gene: TRBD1
V gene: TRBV5-1
clone size: -
CDR3 protein: CASSLATTGGSLGANVLTF
CDR3 DNA: TGCGCCAGCAGCTTGGCGACGACAGGGGGTTCTCTCGGGGCCAACGTCCTGACTTTC

J gene: TRBJ1-5
D gene: TRBD1
V gene: TRBV18
clone size: -
CDR3 protein: CASSPLGQGSGQPQHF
CDR3 DNA: TGTGCCAGCTCACCATTGGGACAGGGTTCCGGTCAGCCCCAGCATTTT

J gene: TRBJ2-7
D gene: -
V gene: TRBV7-9
clone size: once
CDR3 protein: CASSSGGEQYF
CDR3 DNA: TGTGCCAGCAGCTCGGGTGGCGAGCAGTACTTC

J gene: TRBJ2-3
D gene: -
V gene: TRBV9
clone size: -
CDR3 protein: CASSTGQTSTDTQYF
CDR3 DNA: TGTGCCAGCAGCACCGGACAGACCAGCACAGATACGCAGTATTTT

J gene: TRBJ1-1
D gene: -
V gene: TRBV10-2
clone size: -
CDR3 protein: CASSESIVQMNTEAFF
CDR3 DNA: TGCGCCAGCAGTGAGTCGATAGTCCAGATGAACACTGAAGCTTTCTTT

J gene: TRBJ2-5
D gene: TRBD2
V gene: TRBV11-2
clone size: -
CDR3 protein: CASELAGGQETQYF
CDR3 DNA: TGTGCCAGCGAGCTAGCGGGGGGCCAGGAGACCCAGTACTTC

J gene: TRBJ1-1
D gene: -
V gene: TRBV19
clone size: few
CDR3 protein: CASSVMGVWVTEAFF
CDR3 DNA: TGTGCCAGTAGTGTTATGGGGGTTTGGGTCACTGAAGCTTTCTTT

J gene: TRBJ2-2
D gene: -
V gene: TRBV3-1/TRBV3-2
clone size: -
CDR3 protein: CASSQVSASTGELFF
CDR3 DNA: TGTGCCAGCAGCCAAGTTAGTGCGAGCACCGGGGAGCTGTTTTTT

J gene: TRBJ2-7
D gene: TRBD1
V gene: TRBV18
clone size: -
CDR3 protein: CASRPGTGHEQYF
CDR3 DNA: TGTGCCAGCCGTCCGGGGACAGGGCACGAGCAGTACTTC

J gene: TRBJ2-7
D gene: -
V gene: TRBV3-1/TRBV3-2
clone size: -
CDR3 protein: CASSQAGFGNRPSYEQYF
CDR3 DNA: TGTGCCAGCAGCCAAGCCGGTTTCGGGAACCGCCCCTCCTACGAGCAGTACTTC

J gene: TRBJ2-1
D gene: TRBD2
V gene: TRBV2
clone size: -
CDR3 protein: CASSPRAGGSNEQFF
CDR3 DNA: TGTGCCAGCAGCCCCCGGGCGGGGGGGTCCAATGAGCAGTTCTTC

J gene: TRBJ1-1
D gene: -
V gene: TRBV28
clone size: -
CDR3 protein: CASSSWVEQNTEAFF
CDR3 DNA: TGTGCCAGCAGTTCCTGGGTGGAACAGAACACTGAAGCTTTCTTT

J gene: TRBJ2-7
D gene: -
V gene: TRBV6-6
clone size: -
CDR3 protein: CASSHEYF
CDR3 DNA: TGTGCCAGCAGTCATGAGTACTTC

J gene: TRBJ2-3
D gene: TRBD2
V gene: TRBV27
clone size: -
CDR3 protein: CASSLSAGLSTDTQYF
CDR3 DNA: TGTGCCAGCAGTTTATCAGCGGGGTTAAGCACAGATACGCAGTATTTT

J gene: TRBJ1-1
D gene: -
V gene: TRBV19
clone size: -
CDR3 protein: CASSMGDAAFF
CDR3 DNA: TGTGCCAGTAGTATGGGGGACGCAGCTTTCTTT

J gene: TRBJ1-6
D gene: -
V gene: TRBV4-1
clone size: -
CDR3 protein: CASSQILPGAGNSPLHF
CDR3 DNA: TGCGCCAGCAGCCAGATACTTCCGGGGGCGGGCAATTCACCCCTCCACTTT

J gene: TRBJ2-2
D gene: -
V gene: TRBV6-5
clone size: once
CDR3 protein: CASSPLDGTGELFF
CDR3 DNA: TGTGCCAGCAGTCCTTTGGACGGAACCGGGGAGCTGTTTTTT

J gene: TRBJ1-2
D gene: -
V gene: TRBV7-9
clone size: once
CDR3 protein: CASSLALGPGRYGYTF
CDR3 DNA: TGTGCCAGCAGCTTAGCTCTAGGGCCTGGTAGATATGGCTACACCTTC

J gene: TRBJ1-4
D gene: -
V gene: TRBV25-1
clone size: -
CDR3 protein: CASSEYKGGEKLFF
CDR3 DNA: TGTGCCAGCAGTGAATATAAGGGAGGTGAAAAACTGTTTTTT

J gene: TRBJ2-7
D gene: -
V gene: TRBV5-6
clone size: few
CDR3 protein: CASRKRIGDGAYEQYF
CDR3 DNA: TGTGCCAGCAGGAAACGGATTGGCGACGGGGCCTACGAGCAGTACTTC

J gene: TRBJ2-5
D gene: -
V gene: TRBV6-1
clone size: -
CDR3 protein: CASSEGARKYF
CDR3 DNA: TGTGCCAGCAGTGAAGGGGCGAGGAAGTACTTC

J gene: TRBJ2-1
D gene: TRBD2
V gene: TRBV9
clone size: -
CDR3 protein: CASSVGGGPYNEQFF
CDR3 DNA: TGTGCCAGCAGCGTAGGCGGGGGGCCCTACAATGAGCAGTTCTTC

J gene: TRBJ2-5
D gene: TRBD2
V gene: TRBV28
clone size: -
CDR3 protein: CAIRLAGRPGVETQYF
CDR3 DNA: TGTGCCATCCGACTAGCGGGGCGGCCGGGAGTCGAGACCCAGTACTTC

J gene: TRBJ1-6
D gene: -
V gene: TRBV6-5
clone size: -
CDR3 protein: CATTVGPGSPLHF
CDR3 DNA: TGTGCCACCACAGTAGGGCCGGGCTCACCCCTCCACTTT

J gene: TRBJ1-5
D gene: -
V gene: TRBV6-1
clone size: few
CDR3 protein: CASSQGSQYQPQHF
CDR3 DNA: TGTGCCAGCAGTCAGGGGTCCCAATATCAGCCCCAGCATTTT

J gene: TRBJ2-3
D gene: TRBD1
V gene: TRBV6-4
clone size: -
CDR3 protein: CASSAGTGADTQYF
CDR3 DNA: TGTGCCAGCAGTGCCGGGACAGGGGCAGATACGCAGTATTTT

J gene: TRBJ1-2
D gene: -
V gene: TRBV27
clone size: -
CDR3 protein: CATMKDSMEYGYTF
CDR3 DNA: TGTGCCACCATGAAGGACAGTATGGAATATGGCTACACCTTC

J gene: TRBJ2-7
D gene: -
V gene: TRBV24-1
clone size: -
CDR3 protein: CATSSTGHTEQYF
CDR3 DNA: TGTGCCACCAGCTCGACGGGACATACCGAGCAGTACTTC